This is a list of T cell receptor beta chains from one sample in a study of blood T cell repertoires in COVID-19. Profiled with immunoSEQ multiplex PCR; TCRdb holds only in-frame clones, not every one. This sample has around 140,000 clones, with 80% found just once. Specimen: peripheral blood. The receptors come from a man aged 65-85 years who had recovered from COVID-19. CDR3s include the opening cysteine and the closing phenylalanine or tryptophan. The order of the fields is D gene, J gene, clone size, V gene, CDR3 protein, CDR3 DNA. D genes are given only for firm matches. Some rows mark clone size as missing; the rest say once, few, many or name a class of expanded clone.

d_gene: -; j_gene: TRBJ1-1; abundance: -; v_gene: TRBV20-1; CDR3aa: CSASQGATANTEAFF; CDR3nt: TGCAGTGCTAGTCAAGGGGCGACCGCGAACACTGAAGCTTTCTTT
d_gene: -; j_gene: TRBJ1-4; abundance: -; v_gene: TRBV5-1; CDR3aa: CASSSNRVSGEKLFF; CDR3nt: TGCGCCAGCAGCTCAAACCGGGTCTCTGGGGAAAAACTGTTTTTT
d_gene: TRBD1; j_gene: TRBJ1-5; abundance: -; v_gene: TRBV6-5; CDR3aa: CASLGQGEQPQHF; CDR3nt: TGTGCCAGCCTGGGACAGGGAGAACAGCCCCAGCATTTT
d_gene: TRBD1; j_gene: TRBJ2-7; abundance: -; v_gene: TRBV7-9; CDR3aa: CASSALPGQSYKQYF; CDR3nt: TGTGCCAGCAGCGCCCTTCCGGGACAGTCCTACAAGCAGTACTTC
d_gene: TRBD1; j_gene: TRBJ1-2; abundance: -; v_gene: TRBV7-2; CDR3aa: CATHLGTDPYGYTF; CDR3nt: TGTGCCACCCACCTAGGGACAGATCCCTATGGCTACACCTTC
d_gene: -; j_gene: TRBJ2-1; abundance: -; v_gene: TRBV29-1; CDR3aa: CSVVRVDYNEQFF; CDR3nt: TGCAGCGTTGTTCGGGTTGATTACAATGAGCAGTTCTTC
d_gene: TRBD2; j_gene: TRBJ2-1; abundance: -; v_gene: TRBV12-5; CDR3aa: CASGLISGTSGFQSSYNEQFF; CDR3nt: TGTGCTAGTGGTTTGATCTCCGGGACTAGCGGGTTTCAGAGCTCCTACAATGAGCAGTTCTTC
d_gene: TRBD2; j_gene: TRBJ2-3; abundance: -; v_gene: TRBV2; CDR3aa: CASRAPTSGRGRGQGTQYF; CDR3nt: TGTGCCAGCAGGGCCCCGACTAGCGGGAGGGGGAGGGGCCAAGGTACGCAGTATTTT
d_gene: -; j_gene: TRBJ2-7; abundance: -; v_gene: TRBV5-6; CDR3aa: CASSLDWQEQYF; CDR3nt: TGTGCCAGCAGCTTGGATTGGCAAGAGCAGTACTTC
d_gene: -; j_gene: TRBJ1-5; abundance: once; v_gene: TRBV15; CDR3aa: CATSRGGNNQPQHF; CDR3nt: TGTGCCACCAGCAGGGGGGGAAACAATCAGCCCCAGCATTTT
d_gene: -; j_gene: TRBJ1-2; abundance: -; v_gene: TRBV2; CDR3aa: CASSERGVSGYTF; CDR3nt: TGTGCCAGCAGTGAGCGGGGTGTTTCTGGCTACACCTTC
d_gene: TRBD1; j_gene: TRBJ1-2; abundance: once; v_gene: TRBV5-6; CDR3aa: CASTTGQGTLRGYTF; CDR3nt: TGTGCCAGCACCACCGGACAGGGGACGCTCCGGGGCTACACCTTC
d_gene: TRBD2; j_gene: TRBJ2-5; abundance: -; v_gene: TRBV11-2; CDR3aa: CASSSDGLAGGTQYF; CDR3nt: TGTGCCAGCAGCTCGGACGGACTAGCGGGAGGGACCCAGTACTTC
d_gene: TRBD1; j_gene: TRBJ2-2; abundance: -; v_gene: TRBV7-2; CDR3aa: CASSLVGGQGTGELFF; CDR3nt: TGTGCCAGCAGCTTAGTCGGAGGACAGGGGACCGGGGAGCTGTTTTTT
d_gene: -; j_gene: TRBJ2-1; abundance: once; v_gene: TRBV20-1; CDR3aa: CSASLGSSYNEQFF; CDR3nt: TGCAGTGCTAGTCTAGGGAGCTCCTACAATGAGCAGTTCTTC
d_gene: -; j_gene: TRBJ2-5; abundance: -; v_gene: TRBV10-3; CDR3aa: CAISDLGLLGLETQYF; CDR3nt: TGTGCCATCAGTGATTTAGGACTCCTCGGGTTAGAGACCCAGTACTTC
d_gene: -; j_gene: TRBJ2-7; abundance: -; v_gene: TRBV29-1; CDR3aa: CSVVAGRYEQYF; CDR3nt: TGCAGCGTTGTGGCAGGGCGATACGAGCAGTACTTC
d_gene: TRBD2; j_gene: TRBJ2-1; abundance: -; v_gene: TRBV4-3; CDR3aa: CASSQDRLAGGYNEQFF; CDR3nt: TGCGCCAGCAGCCAAGATAGACTAGCGGGAGGGTACAATGAGCAGTTCTTC
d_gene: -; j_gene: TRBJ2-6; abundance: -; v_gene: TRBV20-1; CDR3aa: CSASRGSGANVLTF; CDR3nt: TGCAGTGCTAGTCGAGGGTCTGGGGCCAACGTCCTGACTTTC
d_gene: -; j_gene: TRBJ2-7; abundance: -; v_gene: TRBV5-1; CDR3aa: CASSFLASSSYEQYF; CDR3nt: TGCGCCAGCAGCTTTCTAGCGTCGTCCTCCTACGAGCAGTACTTC
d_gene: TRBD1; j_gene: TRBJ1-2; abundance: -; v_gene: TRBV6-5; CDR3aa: CASSSAGTGTYGYTF; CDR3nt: TGTGCCAGCAGTTCCGCCGGGACAGGGACGTATGGCTACACCTTC
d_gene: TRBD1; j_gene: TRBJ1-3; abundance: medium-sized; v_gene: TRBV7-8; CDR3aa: CASSLSGQGNTIYF; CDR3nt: TGTGCCAGCAGCTTATCGGGACAGGGAAACACCATATATTTT
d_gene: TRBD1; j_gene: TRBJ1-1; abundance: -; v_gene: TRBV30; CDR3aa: CAWSYPGQGYLAFF; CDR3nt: TGTGCCTGGAGTTACCCGGGACAGGGGTATTTGGCTTTCTTT
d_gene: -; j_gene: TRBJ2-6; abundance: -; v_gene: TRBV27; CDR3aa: CASSPQGPGANVLTF; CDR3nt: TGTGCCAGCAGCCCCCAGGGCCCTGGGGCCAACGTCCTGACTTTC
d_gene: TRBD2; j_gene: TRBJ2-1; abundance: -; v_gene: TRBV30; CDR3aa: CAWSVPPSGYNEQFF; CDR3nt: TGTGCCTGGAGTGTACCGCCTAGCGGGTACAATGAGCAGTTCTTC
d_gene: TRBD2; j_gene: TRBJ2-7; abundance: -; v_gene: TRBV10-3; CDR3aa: CAISESTSGATYEQYF; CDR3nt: TGTGCCATCAGTGAGTCGACTAGCGGGGCCACCTACGAGCAGTACTTC
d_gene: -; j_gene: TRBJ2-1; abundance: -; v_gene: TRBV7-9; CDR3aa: CASSPDREGEQFF; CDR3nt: TGTGCCAGCAGCCCGGACAGGGAGGGTGAGCAGTTCTTC
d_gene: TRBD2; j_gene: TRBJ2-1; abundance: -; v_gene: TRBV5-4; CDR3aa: CASSPGLADYNEQFF; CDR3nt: TGTGCCAGCAGCCCAGGACTAGCGGACTACAATGAGCAGTTCTTC
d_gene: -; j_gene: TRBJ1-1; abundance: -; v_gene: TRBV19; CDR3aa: CASSILIGTEAFF; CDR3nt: TGTGCCAGTAGTATTCTTATCGGCACTGAAGCTTTCTTT
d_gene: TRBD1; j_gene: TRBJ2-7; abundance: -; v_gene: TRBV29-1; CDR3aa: CSADRGGEQYF; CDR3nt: TGCAGCGCGGACAGGGGGGGCGAGCAGTACTTC
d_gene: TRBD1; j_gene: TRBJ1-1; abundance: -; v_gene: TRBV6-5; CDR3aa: CASRPGTGWRAFF; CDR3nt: TGTGCCAGCAGACCCGGGACAGGCTGGAGAGCTTTCTTT
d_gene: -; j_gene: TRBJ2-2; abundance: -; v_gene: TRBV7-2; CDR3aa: CASSLNTGELFF; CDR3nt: TGTGCCAGCAGCCTGAACACCGGGGAGCTGTTTTTT
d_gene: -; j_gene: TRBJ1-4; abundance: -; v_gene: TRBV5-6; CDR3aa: CASSPAATGNEKLFF; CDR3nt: TGTGCCAGCAGCCCGGCGGCCACGGGTAATGAAAAACTGTTTTTT
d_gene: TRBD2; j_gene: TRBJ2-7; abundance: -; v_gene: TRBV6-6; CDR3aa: CASTAGTSYEQYF; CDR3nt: TGTGCCAGCACCGCCGGGACTAGCTACGAGCAGTACTTC
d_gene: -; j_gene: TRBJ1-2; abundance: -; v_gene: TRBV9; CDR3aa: CASSVDSGYYGYTF; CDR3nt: TGTGCCAGCAGCGTAGATTCGGGGTACTATGGCTACACCTTC
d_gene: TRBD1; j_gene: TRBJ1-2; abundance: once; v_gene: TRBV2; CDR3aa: CASRTGEDYGYTF; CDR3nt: TGTGCCAGCCGGACAGGGGAAGACTATGGCTACACCTTC
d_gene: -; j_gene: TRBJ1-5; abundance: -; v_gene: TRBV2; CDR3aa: CASSEGTDSNQPQHF; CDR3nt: TGTGCCAGCAGTGAAGGGACAGATAGCAATCAGCCCCAGCATTTT
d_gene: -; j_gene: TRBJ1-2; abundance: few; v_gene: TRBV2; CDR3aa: CASSRQAFYGYTF; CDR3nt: TGTGCCAGCTCAAGACAGGCCTTCTATGGCTACACCTTC
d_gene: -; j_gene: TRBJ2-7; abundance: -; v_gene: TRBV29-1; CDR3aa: CSVDVRGTYEQYF; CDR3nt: TGCAGCGTTGATGTCAGGGGCACCTACGAGCAGTACTTC
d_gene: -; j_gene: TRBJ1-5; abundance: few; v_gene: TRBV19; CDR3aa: CASKTGDQPQHF; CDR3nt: TGTGCCAGTAAAACAGGAGATCAGCCCCAGCATTTT
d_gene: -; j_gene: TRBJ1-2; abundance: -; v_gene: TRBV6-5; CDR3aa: CASSYWQFYGYTF; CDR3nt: TGTGCCAGCAGTTATTGGCAGTTCTATGGCTACACCTTC
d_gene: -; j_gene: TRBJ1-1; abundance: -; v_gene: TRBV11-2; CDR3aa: CASSLLGESIEAFF; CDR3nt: TGTGCCAGCAGCCTCCTTGGTGAGAGTATTGAAGCTTTCTTT
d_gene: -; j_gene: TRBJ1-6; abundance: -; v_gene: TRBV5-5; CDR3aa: CASSLRGDQNSPLHF; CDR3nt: TGTGCCAGCAGCTTGCGGGGGGACCAAAATTCACCCCTCCACTTT
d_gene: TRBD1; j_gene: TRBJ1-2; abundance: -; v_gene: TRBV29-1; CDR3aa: CSVKTGYHGYTF; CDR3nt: TGCAGCGTGAAGACAGGGTACCACGGCTACACCTTC
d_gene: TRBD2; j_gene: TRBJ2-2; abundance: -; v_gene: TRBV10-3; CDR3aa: CAISETSGRPNTGELFF; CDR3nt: TGTGCCATCAGTGAGACGAGCGGGAGGCCAAACACCGGGGAGCTGTTTTTT
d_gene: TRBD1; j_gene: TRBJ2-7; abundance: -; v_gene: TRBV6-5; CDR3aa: CASSYFQGAYEQYF; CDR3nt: TGTGCCAGCAGTTACTTTCAGGGGGCCTACGAGCAGTACTTC
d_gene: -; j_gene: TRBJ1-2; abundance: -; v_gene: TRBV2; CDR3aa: CASSDAGTYGYTF; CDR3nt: TGTGCCAGCAGTGACGCCGGGACTTATGGCTACACCTTC
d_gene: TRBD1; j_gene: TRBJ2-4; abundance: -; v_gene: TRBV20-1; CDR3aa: CSALQGNIQYF; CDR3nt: TGCAGTGCCCTACAGGGGAACATTCAGTACTTC
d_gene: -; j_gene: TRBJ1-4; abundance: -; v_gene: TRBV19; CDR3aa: CASSNSGSREKLFF; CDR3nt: TGTGCCAGTAGTAATTCGGGAAGCCGGGAAAAACTGTTTTTT
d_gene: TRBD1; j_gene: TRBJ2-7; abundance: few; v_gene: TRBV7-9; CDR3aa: CASSDRDRPYEQYF; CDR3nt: TGTGCCAGCAGCGATCGGGACAGACCCTACGAGCAGTACTTC
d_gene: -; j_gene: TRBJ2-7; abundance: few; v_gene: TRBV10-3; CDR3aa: CAISEGTSRGEQYF; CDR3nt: TGTGCCATCAGTGAAGGGACATCGCGAGGCGAGCAGTACTTC
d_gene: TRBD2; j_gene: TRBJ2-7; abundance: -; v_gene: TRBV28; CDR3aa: CASSLFVEYGRQGGLAGVSYEQYF; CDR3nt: TGTGCCAGCAGTTTATTCGTTGAATATGGAAGACAGGGCGGACTAGCGGGAGTGTCCTACGAGCAGTACTTC
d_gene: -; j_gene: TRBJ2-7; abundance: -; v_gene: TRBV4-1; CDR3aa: CASSPARRDITLYEQYF; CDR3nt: TGCGCCAGCAGCCCCGCCCGCCGGGACATAACTCTCTACGAGCAGTACTTC